This paragraph covers one T cell receptor beta chain sequence. Its antigen remains unidentified. It has no much larger one-base neighbor in the sample; base qualities were not kept. The CDR3, from cysteine to phenylalanine, totals 16 residues. Here the CDR3 DNA is all that survives: 48 bases in frame from base 1. Trimming takes 4 bases from V and 1 base from J, and the germline ends sit 14 bases apart. CDR1 and CDR2 (MGHRA, YSYEKL) derive from the germline V gene. These data belong to a study of CD8+CD57+ T cells in acquired aplastic anemia (dated by TCRdb to between 2018 and 2020). Context from the whole study: On average, sorted CD4+ and CD8+ cells yielded approximately 3 ug of extracted DNA, with a range of 0.2 to 27.4 ug. A CD8+CD57+ expansion meant a frequency higher than the mean frequency seen in healthy subjects.

Patients chosen for sequencing had shown expansion of CD8+CD57+ cells by flow cytometry. All patients had severe acquired aplastic anemia diagnosed by International Study of Aplastic Anemia and Agranulocytosis and Camitta criteria. No therapy had been received by the patients at the time of blood sampling. In the study, sorted CD4+ and CD8+ blood T cells from patients with severe aplastic anemia and from healthy subjects underwent deep sequencing of TCR repertoires. Patients were enrolled in the USA under clinicaltrials.gov protocols 00001620, 01623167, 00001397, 00071045, 00081523 and 00961064. Ficoll-Paque density gradient centrifugation was used to isolate peripheral blood mononuclear cells. Before DNA was extracted, CD4+ and CD8+ T cells were sorted using either FACS or magnetic beads. Genomic DNA served as template for TCR beta VDJ combination and CDR3 sequence profiling. An Illumina HiSeq 2000 was the platform used for TCR repertoire sequencing. As for the authors' bioinformatics: Repertoires were assessed using TRBV/TRBJ rearrangement plots, CDR3 size and DJ length profiles, and Simpson's diversity index. Whichever DNA sequence was most abundant in the deep sequencing data was defined as the immunodominant clone. CDR3 amino acid sequences were screened for sharing across subjects and compared with published repertoires and the VDJdb database. TCRdb reprocessing: public reads trimmed at Q25 with fastp, clones called with MiXCR, in-frame beta chains kept. Here each entry gathers all rows of one CDR3 protein and keeps the most common genes and DNA. These V and J calls rely on TCRdb rather than the paper's analysis. The sample table shows about 150,000 distinct CDR3 sequences, and about 50% are seen once. The ten largest make up roughly 12% of the sample.

The paper as a whole reports these results and caveats: Fewer than 35 CD8+ CDR3 sequences were found to be shared between patients and controls, but these sequences appeared to be highly expressed in patients and within the immunodominant clones of the patients. No significant difference in CD8+ Simpson's diversity was found between patients and healthy controls (P=0.060).

This clonotype was obtained from a human donor with aplastic anemia. The chain is made from TRBV4-1 and TRBJ1-5, with the D gene uncertain. Source material: sorted CD4+, CD8+, or CD8+CD57+ T cells (not recorded which) from PBMCs. The sequenced DNA is TGCGCCAGCAGCCTCACCTACGGACGGAGCAATCAGCCCCAGCATTTT. This gives the protein CASSLTYGRSNQPQHF.